This TCR beta chain appears in the sequencing data of a study of cytomegalovirus exposure and HLA in healthy donors. Study findings and constraints: Looking again later, the authors saw that most CMV-associated TCR beta chains seemed HLA-restricted. For most TCR beta V segments, an earlier analysis put the productive rate at about 90% or about 30% of the time.

Primers for the PCR totalled 60 Vbeta and 13 Jbeta. The method was immunoSEQ multiplex PCR; TCRdb's version includes in-frame clones alone and lacks a portion of them. The sample records approximately 100,000 clones, 74% being singletons. Comments on this clone: The antigen is undetermined.

Participants comprised healthy donors of bone marrow. V lost 2 bases and J lost 4; bases outside the gene matches: 16. This CDR3 is 19 amino acids long. Germline V gene lookup returns CDR1 SGHNT and CDR2 YENEEA. Sequencing used PBMCs. The chain links TRBV11-3 to TRBJ2-2; 7 positions agree with TRBD1. The TCR was taken from a man aged 50-60 years in good health and CMV-seropositive. The CDR3: CASSLTLPFSRDSTGELFF. CDR3 sequence (DNA): TGTGCCAGCAGCTTAACCCTTCCTTTTTCCCGGGACAGCACCGGGGAGCTGTTTTTT.